The next 27 T cell receptor beta chains were all read from a single sample in a study of control samples from healthy donors and cancer patients (dated by TCRdb to 2018 to 2021). Libraries came from the immunoSEQ multiplex PCR assay. TCRdb's version of the immuneACCESS table is confined to in-frame rearrangements and falls short of the full clone set. An unresolved V gene accounts for under half of the shortfall where checked; the remainder is of unknown origin. Within this sample are 130,000 to 150,000 clones, with approximately 86% of them counted one time only. Approximately 8.6% of the sample lies in the top ten. The specimen sequenced was blood. These receptors originate from a woman in her 30s in good health.

The chain links TRBV29-1 to TRBJ2-5; D is ambiguous. Trimming removed 7 bases at V and 0 bases at J, with 6 bases between. The CDR3 loop spans 11 amino acids. Germline V gene lookup returns CDR1 SQVTM and CDR2 ANQGSEA. CDR3 in DNA: TGCAGCGGGGCGTACCAAGAGACCCAGTACTTC. Its translation is CSGAYQETQYF.

The chain employs TRBV5-4 and TRBJ2-1; TRBD2 matches 10 bases. The J segment lost 0 bases and the V segment lost 4 bases, leaving 1 base of the junction unmatched. The CDR3 covers 15 residues. The germline gives CDR1 SGHNT, CDR2 YYREEE (reference sequence). Here the CDR3 reads CASSRTSGSYNEQFF. CDR3 in DNA: TGTGCCAGCAGCCGGACTAGCGGCTCCTACAATGAGCAGTTCTTC.

The chain combines TRBV21-1 with TRBJ2-7; the D segment call TRBD2 is taken from the table without a DNA check. TRBV21-1 constitutes a pseudogene. This CDR3 has 13 residues. Here the CDR3 reads CASSDTSANEQYF. CDR3 bases: TGTGCCAGCAGCGATACTAGCGCCAACGAGCAGTACTTC.

The chain combines TRBV19 with TRBJ2-1, with 9 bases matching TRBD2. Germline CDR1 is LNHDA and CDR2 is SQIVND (reference sequence). V was clipped by 4 bases and J by 11 bases; unmatched bases: 6. The CDR3 sequence is 13 residues long. The CDR3 region has the DNA TGTGCCAGTAGTACACTAGCGGGCCCCCAGCAGTTCTTC. It translates to CASSTLAGPQQFF.

The V and J genes are TRBV27 and TRBJ2-4; the match to TRBD1 covers 9 bases. V shed 3 bases, J shed 0 bases, and the junction held 12 bases outside the gene matches. The germline CDR1 and CDR2 sequences are MNHEY and SMNVEV (reference sequence). The CDR3 length is 19 residues. CDR3 coding DNA: TGTGCCAGCAGTTTGACCTTCCGACAGGGGGATGGAGCCAAAAACATTCAGTACTTC. Translation gives CASSLTFRQGDGAKNIQYF.

This clone turned up a few times. Other DNA sequences of this sample code for an identical CDR3. The chain uses TRBV10-3 and TRBJ2-3, with 7 bases aligning to TRBD1. This CDR3 has 14 amino acids. V trimming: 2 bases; J trimming: 2 bases; junction bases outside the gene matches: 1. Germline V lookup: CDR1 ENHRY, CDR2 SYGVKD. The CDR3 DNA follows: TGTGCCATCAGTGAGGGACAGGACACAGATACGCAGTATTTT. Translating gives CAISEGQDTDTQYF.

This chain uses TRBV19 with TRBJ1-4; no definite D call. The CDR3 covers 17 residues. Trimming took off 7 bases at V and 0 bases at J, with 18 bases between the two ends. Germline CDR1 reads LNHDA; CDR2 reads SQIVND (reference sequence). The CDR3 DNA follows: TGTGCCAGTATGCCCTTAGCCGGGGAAGCAACTAATGAAAAACTGTTTTTT. Encoded protein: CASMPLAGEATNEKLFF. The full variable domain, with the rest looked up from reference TRBV19 and TRBJ1-4, is DGGITQSPKYLFRKEGQNVTLSCEQNLNHDAMYWYRQDPGQGLRLIYYSQIVNDFQKGDIAEGYSVSREKKESFPLTVTSAQKNPTAFYLCASMPLAGEATNEKLFFGSGTQLSVL.

In nucleotides, the CDR3 is TGTGCCACCAATGCCCATGGCTACACCTTC. This encodes CATNAHGYTF. This chain joins TRBV28 and TRBJ1-2; D remains unclear. The V end was cut by 10 bases, the J end by 6 bases, with 9 bases between. Germline lookup yields CDR1 MDHEN and CDR2 SYDVKM. This CDR3 is built from 10 residues.

V gene TRBV5-6 combines with J gene TRBJ2-7; a possible D gene is TRBD2 (5 bases). With 4 bases removed from V and 5 bases from J, the gap between germline ends came to 7 bases. Germline V gene lookup returns CDR1 SGHDT and CDR2 YYEEEE. The CDR3 runs 11 residues. In DNA, the CDR3 is TGTGCCAGCAGCAGGGAGAACGAGCAGTACTTC. It codes for CASSRENEQYF.

This chain uses TRBV6-5 with TRBJ1-2; the D gene is possibly TRBD1 (5 bases). The germline gives CDR1 MNHEY, CDR2 SVGAGI. The CDR3 extends over 13 amino acids. V lost 4 bases and J 5 bases, leaving 11 bases between the germline ends. The CDR3 region is CASSSPGGYGYTF. The DNA of the CDR3 is TGTGCCAGCAGTTCCCCGGGGGGGTATGGCTACACCTTC.

The gene calls are TRBV6-5 and TRBJ2-5; 7 positions match TRBD2. With V trimmed by 8 bases and J by 4 bases, 1 base remained unmatched. CDR1 and CDR2 (germline): MNHEY, SVGAGI. This CDR3 region has 11 residues. The CDR3 sequence: CASGRGETQYF. CDR3 bases: TGTGCCAGCGGGAGGGGAGAGACCCAGTACTTC.

This chain links TRBV7-2 with TRBJ2-1; D not certain. V lost 1 base and J 8 bases, leaving 9 bases between the germline ends. Germline V gene lookup returns CDR1 SGHTA and CDR2 FQGNSA. The CDR3 loop spans 13 amino acids. As DNA, the CDR3 is TGTGCCAGCAGCTTAGTCTCCGGAGATGAGCAGTTCTTC. It yields the protein CASSLVSGDEQFF. Drawing the rest from reference TRBV7-2 and TRBJ2-1, the complete variable domain is GAGVSQSPSNKVTEKGKDVELRCDPISGHTALYWYRQSLGQGLEFLIYFQGNSAPDKSGLPSDRFSAERTGGSVSTLTIQRTQQEDSAVYLCASSLVSGDEQFFGPGTRLTVL.

This clone was detected only a few times. The V and J genes are TRBV2 and TRBJ2-7; 11 bases are shared with TRBD2. The length of the CDR3 is 14 residues. In germline, CDR1 is SNHLY, CDR2 FYNNEI. V shed 5 bases, J shed 3 bases, and the junction held 3 bases outside the gene matches. The CDR3 sequence: CASSPTSGSYEQYF. The CDR3 nucleotides read TGTGCCAGCAGTCCTACTAGCGGGAGCTACGAGCAGTACTTC.

This chain uses TRBV5-1 with TRBJ2-5, with no clear D. This CDR3 is built from 13 residues. From germline, CDR1 is SGHRS and CDR2 YFSETQ. Trimming left V 0 bases short and J 5 bases short, with 8 bases between. This CDR3 reads CASSLEFSETQYF. The DNA for the CDR3 is TGCGCCAGCAGCTTGGAGTTCAGCGAGACCCAGTACTTC.

The chain has TRBV27 and TRBJ1-1, with D possibly matching TRBD1 (5 bases). From germline, CDR1 is MNHEY and CDR2 SMNVEV (reference sequence). V dropped 6 bases and J dropped 0 bases, with 23 bases sitting between them. This CDR3 region has 18 residues. CDR3 residues: CASRTQGSPLFLNTEAFF. The DNA for the CDR3 is TGTGCCAGCAGAACCCAGGGAAGCCCCCTCTTTTTGAACACTGAAGCTTTCTTT.

V is TRBV6-5 and J is TRBJ1-2, with D possibly TRBD1 on 5 matching bases. Trimming took 6 bases from V and 6 from J, leaving 14 bases between them. Germline V gene data show CDR1 as MNHEY and CDR2 as SVGAGI. This CDR3 is 13 amino acids long. CDR3 coding DNA: TGTGCCAGCAGCCAAGGGACGGGGGATGGCTACACCTTC. It codes for CASSQGTGDGYTF.

This sequence joins TRBV5-1 and TRBJ1-2; 10 nucleotides agree with TRBD1. Germline lookup yields CDR1 SGHRS and CDR2 YFSETQ. The CDR3 has 14 amino acids. After removal of 7 bases from V and 3 bases from J, the junction contained 6 bases not matched to a gene. The CDR3 protein is CASGTGDGYYGYTF. CDR3 sequence (DNA): TGCGCCAGCGGGACAGGGGACGGATACTATGGCTACACCTTC.

J is TRBJ2-5 and V is TRBV27; no definite D call. The germline V gene encodes CDR1 MNHEY and CDR2 SMNVEV (reference sequence). The CDR3 has 15 residues. V was shortened by 3 bases and J by 0 bases, with 11 bases between the two germline ends. Written as DNA, the CDR3 is TGTGCCAGCAGTTTCATTTCGCAGTACCAAGAGACCCAGTACTTC. Translated, it gives CASSFISQYQETQYF.

This chain links TRBV5-1 with TRBJ1-2, with D possibly TRBD1 on 5 matching bases. Germline values: CDR1 SGHRS, CDR2 YFSETQ. V was cut by 4 bases and J by 1 base, with 14 bases left in between. The CDR3 consists of 15 residues. CDR3 coding DNA: TGCGCCAGCAGCCCCGGGACTACCCTTAACTATGGCTACACCTTC. Protein sequence: CASSPGTTLNYGYTF.

The chain employs TRBV12-3 or TRBV12-4 and TRBJ1-2, with TRBD1 matching over 7 bases. This CDR3 spans 12 amino acids. The trim removed 5 bases at V and 8 bases at J, leaving 5 bases unmatched. CDR3 nucleotides: TGTGCCAGCAGTAGTCAGGGGGAAGGCTACACCTTC. Protein sequence: CASSSQGEGYTF.

The V and J genes are TRBV11-3 and TRBJ2-1; D is unclear. The V end lost 0 bases, the J end lost 9 bases, and 6 bases lay between the germline ends. The CDR3 length is 12 residues. Germline V gene data show CDR1 as SGHNT and CDR2 as YENEEA. The CDR3 sequence: CASSLDSGEQFF. The CDR3 DNA reads as TGTGCCAGCAGCTTAGATTCGGGTGAGCAGTTCTTC.

This clone has only one observation. The chain employs TRBV11-2 and TRBJ2-1; 7 bases agree with TRBD1. The CDR3 has 14 amino acids. Per germline, CDR1 SGHAT and CDR2 FQNNGV. V was clipped by 5 bases and J by 5 bases; unmatched bases: 6. The CDR3 protein is CASSVGTVNNEQFF. Written as DNA, the CDR3 is TGTGCCAGCAGCGTAGGGACAGTCAACAATGAGCAGTTCTTC.

The genes are TRBV30 and TRBJ1-3; 7 nucleotides agree with TRBD1. J gave up 1 base and V 3 bases, and 0 bases lay outside the gene matches. This CDR3 has 13 amino acids. Germline CDR1 is GTSNPN and CDR2 is SVGIG (reference sequence). The DNA of the CDR3 is TGTGCCTGGAGACAGGGGTCTGGAAACACCATATATTTT. Translated: CAWRQGSGNTIYF.

The chain joins TRBV11-2 to TRBJ2-5; D tentatively fits TRBD1 or TRBD2 (5 bases each). The CDR3 consists of 12 residues. Trimming removed 3 bases from V and 5 bases from J, with 7 bases in between. Germline CDR1 is SGHAT and CDR2 is FQNNGV. CDR3 nucleotide sequence: TGTGCCAGCAGCTTTGGGGGTGAGACCCAGTACTTC. Encoded protein: CASSFGGETQYF.

The chain employs TRBV19 and TRBJ2-5, with 7 positions matching TRBD2. The V segment lost 4 bases and the J segment 2 bases; nucleotides outside the gene matches: 10. Germline V CDR1 and CDR2: LNHDA, SQIVND (reference sequence). The CDR3 covers 16 residues. The CDR3 coding sequence is TGTGCCAGTAGTACCCCGGCGGGAGATAAACAAGAGACCCAGTACTTC. Translated, it gives CASSTPAGDKQETQYF.

The sample holds a few counts of this clone. CDR3 loop: CASSRLEGANYGYTF. CDR3 DNA sequence: TGTGCCAGCAGCAGACTGGAAGGAGCTAACTATGGCTACACCTTC. V gene TRBV5-5 combines with J gene TRBJ1-2; D is unresolved. The CDR3 consists of 15 residues. Germline values: CDR1 SGHKS, CDR2 YYEKEE (reference sequence). V dropped 4 bases and J dropped 0 bases, with 13 bases sitting between them.

The rearrangement joins TRBV15 to TRBJ2-2, with TRBD2 matching over 7 bases. The CDR3 length is 14 residues. Trimming removed 6 bases from V and 2 bases from J; junction bases left unmatched: 3. Germline V CDR1 and CDR2: LNHNV, YYDKDF (reference sequence). The CDR3 DNA reads as TGTGCCACCAGGCGGGAGATCAACACCGGGGAGCTGTTTTTT. Translation gives CATRREINTGELFF.